What follows are 2 T cell receptor beta chains derived from one specimen sequenced in a study of technical replicates of blood from a handful of donors. The assay was immunoSEQ multiplex PCR, and TCRdb's table has in-frame clones only and misses some. The data contain 65,000 to 80,000 clones, 95% to 99% of them singletons. Sequencing was done on a sample of T cells isolated from PBMCs. These receptors came from a human donor in good health.

The rearrangement links TRBV27 to TRBJ1-2; TRBD1 matches at 10 bases. The V gene end was trimmed by 3 bases and the J gene end by 8 bases; junction bases not matched to a gene: 9. This CDR3 has 15 residues. The germline gives CDR1 MNHEY, CDR2 SMNVEV (reference sequence). This CDR3 is CASSFMSGTGEGYTF. The CDR3 nucleotides are TGTGCCAGCAGTTTTATGAGTGGGACAGGGGAAGGCTACACCTTC.

V and J are TRBV4-3 and TRBJ2-7; 10 bases match TRBD1. V lost 5 bases to trimming and J lost 3 bases; unmatched junction nucleotides: 7. There are 15 residues in the CDR3. Per the germline V gene, CDR1 is LGHNA and CDR2 is YSLEER. CDR3 region: CASSVEGQGIYEQYF. In DNA form, the CDR3 reads TGCGCCAGCAGCGTGGAGGGACAGGGGATCTACGAGCAGTACTTC.